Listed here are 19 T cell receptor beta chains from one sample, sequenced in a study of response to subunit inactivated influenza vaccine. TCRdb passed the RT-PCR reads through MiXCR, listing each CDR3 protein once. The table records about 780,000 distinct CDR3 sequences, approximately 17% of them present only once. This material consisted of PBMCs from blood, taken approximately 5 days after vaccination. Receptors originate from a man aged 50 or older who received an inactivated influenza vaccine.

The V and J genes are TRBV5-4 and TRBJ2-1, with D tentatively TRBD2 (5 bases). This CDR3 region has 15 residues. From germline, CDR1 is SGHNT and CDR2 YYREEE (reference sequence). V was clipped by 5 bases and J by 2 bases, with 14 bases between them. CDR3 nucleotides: TGTGCCAGCAGGTCGGGGAGCGGTCCCTACAATGAGCAGTTCTTC. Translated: CASRSGSGPYNEQFF.

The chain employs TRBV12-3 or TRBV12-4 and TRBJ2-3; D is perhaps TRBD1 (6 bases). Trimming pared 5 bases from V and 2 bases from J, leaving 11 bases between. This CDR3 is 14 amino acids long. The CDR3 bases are TGTGCCAGCAGTAAAGACAGGCACACAGATACGCAGTATTTT. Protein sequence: CASSKDRHTDTQYF.

CDR3 nucleotide sequence: TGCGCCAGCCAAGAGACGGCAGGGGGCTTTGAGCAGTTCTTC. Translated, it gives CASQETAGGFEQFF. The chain recombines TRBV5-1 with TRBJ2-1, with 8 bases matching TRBD1. Germline assignment: CDR1 SGHRS and CDR2 YFSETQ. V lost 7 bases and J lost 9; bases outside the gene matches: 12. The CDR3 has 14 residues.

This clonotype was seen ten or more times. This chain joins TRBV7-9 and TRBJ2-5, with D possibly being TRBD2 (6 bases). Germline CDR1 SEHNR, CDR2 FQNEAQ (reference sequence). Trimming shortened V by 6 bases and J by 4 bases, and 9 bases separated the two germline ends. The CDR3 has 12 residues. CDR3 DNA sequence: TGTGCCAGCAGTTTCGGGGGAGAGACCCAGTACTTC. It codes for CASSFGGETQYF. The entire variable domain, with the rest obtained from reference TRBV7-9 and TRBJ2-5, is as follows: DTGVSQNPRHKITKRGQNVTFRCDPISEHNRLYWYRQTLGQGPEFLTYFQNEAQLEKSRLLSDRFSAERPKGSFSTLEIQRTEQGDSAMYLCASSFGGETQYFGPGTRLLVL.

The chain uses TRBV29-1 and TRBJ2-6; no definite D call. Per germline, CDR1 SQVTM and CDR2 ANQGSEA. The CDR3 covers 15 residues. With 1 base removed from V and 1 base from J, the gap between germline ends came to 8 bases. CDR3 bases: TGCAGCGTTGAAGTGGTAAAATCTGGGGCCAACGTCCTGACTTTC. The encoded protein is CSVEVVKSGANVLTF.

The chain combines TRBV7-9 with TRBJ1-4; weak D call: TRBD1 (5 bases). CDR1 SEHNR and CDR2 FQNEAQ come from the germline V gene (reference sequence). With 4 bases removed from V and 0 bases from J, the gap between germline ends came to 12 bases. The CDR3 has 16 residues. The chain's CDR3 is CASSYGTLATNEKLFF. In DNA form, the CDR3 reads TGTGCCAGCAGCTACGGGACGCTTGCAACTAATGAAAAACTGTTTTTT.

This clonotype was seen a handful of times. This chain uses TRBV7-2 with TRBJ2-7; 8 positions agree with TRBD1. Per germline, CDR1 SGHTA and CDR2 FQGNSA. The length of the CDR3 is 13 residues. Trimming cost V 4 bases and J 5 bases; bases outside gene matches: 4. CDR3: CASSSRGRNEQYF. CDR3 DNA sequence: TGTGCCAGCAGCTCCAGGGGGCGGAACGAGCAGTACTTC.

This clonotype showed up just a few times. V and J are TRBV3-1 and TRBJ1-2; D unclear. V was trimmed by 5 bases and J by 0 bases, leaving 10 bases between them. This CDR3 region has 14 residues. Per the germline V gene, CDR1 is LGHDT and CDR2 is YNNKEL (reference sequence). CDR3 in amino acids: CASSAWGTNYGYTF. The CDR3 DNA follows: TGTGCCAGCAGCGCTTGGGGTACTAACTATGGCTACACCTTC. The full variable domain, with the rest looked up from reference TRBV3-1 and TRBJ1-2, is DTAVSQTPKYLVTQMGNDKSIKCEQNLGHDTMYWYKQDSKKFLKIMFSYNNKELIINETVPNRFSPKSPDKAHLNLHINSLELGDSAVYFCASSAWGTNYGYTFGSGTRLTVV.

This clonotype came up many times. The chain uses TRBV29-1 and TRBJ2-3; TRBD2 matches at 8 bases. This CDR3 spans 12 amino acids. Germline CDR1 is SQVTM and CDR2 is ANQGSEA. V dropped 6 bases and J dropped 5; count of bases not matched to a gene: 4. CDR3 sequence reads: CSVTGGLDTQYF. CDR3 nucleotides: TGCAGCGTAACGGGAGGGTTAGATACGCAGTATTTT.

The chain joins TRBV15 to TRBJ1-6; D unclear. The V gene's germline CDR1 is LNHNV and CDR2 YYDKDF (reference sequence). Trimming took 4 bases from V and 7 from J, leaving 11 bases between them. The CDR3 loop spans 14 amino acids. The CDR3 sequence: CATSTNLGNSPLHF. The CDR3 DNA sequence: TGTGCCACCAGCACAAATTTGGGCAATTCACCCCTCCACTTT.

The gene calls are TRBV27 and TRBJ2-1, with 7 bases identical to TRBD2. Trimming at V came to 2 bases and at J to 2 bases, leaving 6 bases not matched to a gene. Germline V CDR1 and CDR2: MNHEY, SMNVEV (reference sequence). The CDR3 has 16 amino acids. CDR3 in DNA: TGTGCCAGCAGTTTACCGGGAGGTGAAACCTACAATGAGCAGTTCTTC. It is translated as CASSLPGGETYNEQFF.

Here the CDR3 DNA reads TGTGCCAGCAGCGTAGCGACTAGCGGGTTACACAATGAGCAGTTCTTC. The encoded protein is CASSVATSGLHNEQFF. The chain couples TRBV9 to TRBJ2-1, with 10 bases lining up with TRBD2. Germline V gene sequence: CDR1 SGDLS, CDR2 YYNGEE. The CDR3 covers 16 residues. V lost 0 bases and J lost 5; bases outside the gene matches: 5.

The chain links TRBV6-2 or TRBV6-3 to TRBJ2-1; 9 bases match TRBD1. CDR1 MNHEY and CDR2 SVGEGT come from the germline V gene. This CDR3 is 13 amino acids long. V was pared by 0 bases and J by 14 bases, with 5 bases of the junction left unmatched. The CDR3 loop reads CASSYSIRTGEFF. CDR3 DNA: TGTGCCAGCAGTTACTCGATTAGGACAGGGGAGTTCTTC.

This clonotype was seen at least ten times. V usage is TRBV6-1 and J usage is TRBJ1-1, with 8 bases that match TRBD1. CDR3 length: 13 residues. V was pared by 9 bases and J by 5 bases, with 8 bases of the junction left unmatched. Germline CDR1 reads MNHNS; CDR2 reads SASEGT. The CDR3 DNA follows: TGTGCCAGTCACGGGACAGGTCGGACTGAAGCTTTCTTT. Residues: CASHGTGRTEAFF.

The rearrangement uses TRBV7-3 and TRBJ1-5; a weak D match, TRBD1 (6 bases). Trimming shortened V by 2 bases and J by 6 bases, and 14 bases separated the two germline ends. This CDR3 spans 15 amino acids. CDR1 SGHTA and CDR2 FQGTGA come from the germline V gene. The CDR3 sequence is CASSLRAGDTQPQHF. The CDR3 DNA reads TGTGCCAGCAGCTTACGGGCGGGGGACACTCAGCCCCAGCATTTT.

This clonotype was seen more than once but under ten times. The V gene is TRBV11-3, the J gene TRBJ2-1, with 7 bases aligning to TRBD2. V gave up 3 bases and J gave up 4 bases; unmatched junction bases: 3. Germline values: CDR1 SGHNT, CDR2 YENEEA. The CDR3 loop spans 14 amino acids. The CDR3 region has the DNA TGTGCCAGCAGCTTGGGGGGGATTTACAATGAGCAGTTCTTC. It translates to CASSLGGIYNEQFF.

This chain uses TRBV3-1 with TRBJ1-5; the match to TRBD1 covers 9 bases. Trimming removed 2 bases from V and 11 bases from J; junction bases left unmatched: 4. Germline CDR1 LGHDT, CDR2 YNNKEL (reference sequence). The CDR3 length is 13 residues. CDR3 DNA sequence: TGTGCCAGCAGCCAAAAAGGGACAGGGACCCAGCATTTT. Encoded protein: CASSQKGTGTQHF.

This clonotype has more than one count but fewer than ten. Written as DNA, the CDR3 is TGTGCCAGCAGCTTAGCCAGCGGGGGGGCAGTTAAGACCCAGTACTTC. Residues: CASSLASGGAVKTQYF. The gene calls are TRBV7-2 and TRBJ2-5; 10 bases are shared with TRBD2. Germline assignment: CDR1 SGHTA and CDR2 FQGNSA. The CDR3 runs 16 residues. The V and J ends lost 0 bases and 6 bases, in that order; junction bases with no gene match: 7.

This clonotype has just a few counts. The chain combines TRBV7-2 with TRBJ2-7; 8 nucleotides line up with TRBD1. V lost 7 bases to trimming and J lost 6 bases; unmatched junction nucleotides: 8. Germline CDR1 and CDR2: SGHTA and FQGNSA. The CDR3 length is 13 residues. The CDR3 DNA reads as TGTGCCAGCATACCAGACAGGGGCGGCGAGCAGTACTTC. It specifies CASIPDRGGEQYF.